These T cell receptor beta chains were read from a single sample in a study of T cell changes during pregnancy in multiple sclerosis. Generated by immunoSEQ multiplex PCR, the TCRdb table keeps only in-frame clones and is missing some. In the table there are 9,000 to 15,000 clones, just under 95% of which are singletons. This specimen was CD4+ T cells from peripheral blood mononuclear cells, taken before pregnancy. These receptors came from a female donor with multiple sclerosis, enrolled in a pregnancy study. Both conserved end residues are part of each CDR3. The order of the fields is clone size, D gene, V gene, J gene, CDR3 protein, CDR3 DNA. A D gene is named only where the DNA matches it firmly. Expanded clones get a size class; other rows say once, few or many, or leave the size out.

size: .; D: .; V: TRBV5-6; J: TRBJ2-4; CDR3: CASSNILLAKNIQYF; DNA: TGTGCCAGCAGCAACATCCTGTTAGCCAAAAACATTCAGTACTTC
size: .; D: TRBD1; V: TRBV10-3; J: TRBJ2-7; CDR3: CAISGGQGSYEQYF; DNA: TGTGCCATCAGCGGTGGACAGGGTTCCTACGAGCAGTACTTC
size: .; D: .; V: TRBV27; J: TRBJ1-6; CDR3: CASSQGTTYNSPFHF; DNA: TGTGCCAGCAGTCAGGGGACCACCTATAATTCACCCTTCCACTTT
size: .; D: .; V: TRBV19; J: TRBJ1-1; CDR3: CASSVRGPDGDTEAFF; DNA: TGTGCCAGTAGTGTTCGAGGGCCCGACGGGGACACTGAAGCTTTCTTT
size: .; D: TRBD1; V: TRBV6-5; J: TRBJ1-3; CDR3: CASSPGQGLNTIYF; DNA: TGTGCCAGCAGCCCTGGACAGGGGCTAAACACCATATATTTT
size: .; D: .; V: TRBV6-1; J: TRBJ1-2; CDR3: CASSPTGYQTRGYTF; DNA: TGTGCCAGCAGCCCCACAGGGTATCAAACGAGGGGCTACACCTTC
size: .; D: .; V: TRBV18; J: TRBJ1-5; CDR3: CASSPLERQPQHF; DNA: TGTGCCAGCTCACCCCTCGAGCGGCAGCCCCAGCATTTT
size: few; D: .; V: TRBV9; J: TRBJ2-1; CDR3: CASSAGDGVGGAEQFF; DNA: TGTGCCAGCAGCGCCGGAGATGGTGTTGGGGGCGCCGAGCAGTTCTTC
size: .; D: .; V: TRBV30; J: TRBJ2-7; CDR3: CAWSVVGADVTYEQYF; DNA: TGTGCCTGGAGTGTTGTGGGGGCGGACGTAACCTACGAGCAGTACTTC
size: .; D: TRBD1; V: TRBV29-1; J: TRBJ1-1; CDR3: CSADRDLTEAFF; DNA: TGCAGCGCGGACAGGGATTTAACTGAAGCTTTCTTT
size: .; D: .; V: TRBV20-1; J: TRBJ1-2; CDR3: CSAVGGDGYTF; DNA: TGCAGTGCTGTCGGGGGGGACGGCTACACCTTC
size: .; D: .; V: TRBV20-1; J: TRBJ1-2; CDR3: CSPTGMYGYTF; DNA: TGCAGTCCAACCGGGATGTATGGCTACACCTTC
size: .; D: .; V: TRBV4-1; J: TRBJ1-2; CDR3: CASSQVNSIDGYTF; DNA: TGCGCCAGCAGCCAAGTTAACAGCATCGATGGCTACACCTTC
size: .; D: .; V: TRBV27; J: TRBJ2-3; CDR3: CASSLVGGTTDTQYF; DNA: TGTGCCAGCAGTTTAGTGGGGGGGACAACAGATACGCAGTATTTT
size: once; D: TRBD2; V: TRBV9; J: TRBJ2-1; CDR3: CASSVASGGANEQFF; DNA: TGTGCCAGCAGCGTAGCTAGCGGGGGGGCGAATGAGCAGTTCTTC
size: .; D: .; V: TRBV7-2; J: TRBJ1-2; CDR3: CASWFAGELGYTF; DNA: TGTGCCAGCTGGTTCGCAGGGGAGTTGGGCTACACCTTC
size: .; D: TRBD2; V: TRBV15; J: TRBJ2-3; CDR3: CATSRETSGVTDTQYF; DNA: TGTGCCACCAGCAGGGAGACTAGCGGGGTCACAGATACGCAGTATTTT
size: .; D: .; V: TRBV18; J: TRBJ2-3; CDR3: CASSPQRVAATTDTQYF; DNA: TGTGCCAGCTCACCCCAAAGAGTAGCCGCAACCACAGATACGCAGTATTTT
size: .; D: TRBD1; V: TRBV5-8; J: TRBJ2-7; CDR3: CASIRDRGYEQYF; DNA: TGTGCCAGCATCCGGGACAGGGGCTACGAGCAGTACTTC
size: .; D: TRBD1; V: TRBV6-6; J: TRBJ1-1; CDR3: CASSRGQGKGTEAFF; DNA: TGTGCCAGCAGCCGGGGACAGGGGAAGGGCACTGAAGCTTTCTTT
size: .; D: .; V: TRBV7-8; J: TRBJ2-6; CDR3: CASSLDRVFAGANVLTF; DNA: TGTGCCAGCAGCTTAGACAGGGTTTTCGCTGGGGCCAACGTCCTGACTTTC
size: .; D: TRBD2; V: TRBV5-1; J: TRBJ2-3; CDR3: CASSLTTSRTESDTQYF; DNA: TGCGCCAGCAGCTTGACGACTAGCCGGACCGAGTCCGATACGCAGTATTTT
size: once; D: TRBD1; V: TRBV9; J: TRBJ1-1; CDR3: CASSVGTGETEAFF; DNA: TGTGCCAGCAGCGTAGGAACAGGGGAGACTGAAGCTTTCTTT
size: .; D: TRBD2; V: TRBV19; J: TRBJ2-7; CDR3: CASRIGGDSSYEQYF; DNA: TGTGCCAGTAGGATTGGGGGGGATAGCTCCTACGAGCAGTACTTC
size: once; D: .; V: TRBV6-5; J: TRBJ1-5; CDR3: CASSLSQGVQPQHF; DNA: TGTGCCAGCAGCCTATCTCAGGGCGTCCAGCCCCAGCATTTT
size: .; D: TRBD1; V: TRBV5-1; J: TRBJ1-3; CDR3: CASSPGDSSGNTIYF; DNA: TGCGCCAGCAGCCCCGGGGACAGCTCTGGAAACACCATATATTTT
size: .; D: .; V: TRBV4-1; J: TRBJ2-4; CDR3: CASSQVQDTLAKNIQYF; DNA: TGCGCCAGCAGCCAAGTACAGGATACACTAGCCAAAAACATTCAGTACTTC
size: .; D: TRBD2; V: TRBV9; J: TRBJ2-1; CDR3: CASSVGEGMQSSYNEQFF; DNA: TGTGCCAGCAGCGTAGGGGAGGGGATGCAAAGCTCCTACAATGAGCAGTTCTTC
size: .; D: .; V: TRBV5-1; J: TRBJ1-2; CDR3: CASSLGQYGYTF; DNA: TGCGCCAGCAGCCTAGGACAGTATGGCTACACCTTC
size: .; D: .; V: TRBV5-1; J: TRBJ1-2; CDR3: CASSLADYGYTF; DNA: TGCGCCAGCAGCTTGGCAGACTATGGCTACACCTTC
size: once; D: TRBD1; V: TRBV18; J: TRBJ1-6; CDR3: CASSPQGQGNSPLHF; DNA: TGTGCCAGCTCACCGCAGGGACAGGGGAATTCACCCCTCCACTTT
size: .; D: .; V: TRBV5-1; J: TRBJ2-1; CDR3: CASSFYGISGYNEQFF; DNA: TGCGCCAGCAGCTTCTATGGTATTTCGGGTTACAATGAGCAGTTCTTC
size: .; D: .; V: TRBV7-5; J: TRBJ1-6; CDR3: CARSLDTNNSPLHF; DNA: TGTGCCAGAAGCTTAGACACCAATAATTCACCCCTCCACTTT
size: .; D: TRBD2; V: TRBV6-1; J: TRBJ2-3; CDR3: CASTGTSGGPNTQYF; DNA: TGTGCCAGCACCGGGACTAGCGGGGGCCCGAATACGCAGTATTTT
size: once; D: .; V: TRBV6-1; J: TRBJ2-1; CDR3: CAGSRIPNDNEQFF; DNA: TGTGCCGGGTCTAGGATACCAAACGACAATGAGCAGTTCTTC
size: .; D: TRBD1; V: TRBV5-3; J: TRBJ1-6; CDR3: CARSLCVGQGNSPLHF; DNA: TGTGCCAGAAGCTTGTGTGTGGGACAGGGAAATTCACCCCTCCACTTT
size: .; D: .; V: TRBV5-1; J: TRBJ2-2; CDR3: CASSLTWEWGGELFF; DNA: TGCGCCAGCAGCTTAACCTGGGAGTGGGGCGGGGAGCTGTTTTTT
size: .; D: TRBD2; V: TRBV14; J: TRBJ2-3; CDR3: CASSQIAGGPHTQYF; DNA: TGTGCCAGCAGCCAAATAGCGGGGGGCCCTCATACGCAGTATTTT
size: .; D: .; V: TRBV6-6; J: TRBJ2-7; CDR3: CASYREAKLSYEQYF; DNA: TGTGCCAGCTACCGCGAAGCGAAACTCAGCTACGAGCAGTACTTC
size: .; D: TRBD1; V: TRBV18; J: TRBJ2-2; CDR3: CASSPLEQGRTGELFF; DNA: TGTGCCAGCTCACCACTAGAACAGGGGCGCACCGGGGAGCTGTTTTTT
size: .; D: TRBD2; V: TRBV25-1; J: TRBJ2-7; CDR3: CASTRPYSGSLSCYEQYF; DNA: TGTGCCAGCACCCGGCCATATAGCGGGAGTTTGTCTTGCTACGAGCAGTACTTC
size: .; D: .; V: TRBV10-2; J: TRBJ1-6; CDR3: CASSDRDGGFKPLHF; DNA: TGCGCCAGCAGTGATAGGGACGGAGGGTTTAAGCCCCTCCACTTT
size: once; D: TRBD2; V: TRBV30; J: TRBJ2-7; CDR3: CAWSVRGLAGDEQYF; DNA: TGTGCCTGGAGTGTACGGGGACTAGCCGGGGATGAGCAGTACTTC
size: few; D: .; V: TRBV6-5; J: TRBJ1-4; CDR3: CASSLTGEKLFF; DNA: TGTGCCAGCAGTTTAACAGGGGAAAAACTGTTTTTT
size: .; D: .; V: TRBV20-1; J: TRBJ2-7; CDR3: CSASGADEQYF; DNA: TGCAGTGCTAGTGGCGCGGACGAGCAGTACTTC
size: .; D: TRBD2; V: TRBV6-6; J: TRBJ2-7; CDR3: CASSSLAGDVGEQYF; DNA: TGTGCCAGCAGTTCCTTAGCGGGGGATGTGGGCGAGCAGTACTTC
size: .; D: TRBD1; V: TRBV12-5; J: TRBJ2-1; CDR3: CASAPFTGAIYNEQFF; DNA: TGTGCTAGTGCTCCATTTACAGGGGCGATCTACAATGAGCAGTTCTTC
size: .; D: .; V: TRBV9; J: TRBJ2-6; CDR3: CASSVAGGGQPFGANVLTF; DNA: TGTGCCAGCAGCGTAGCGGGGGGGGGACAGCCCTTTGGGGCCAACGTCCTGACTTTC
size: few; D: TRBD1; V: TRBV19; J: TRBJ1-2; CDR3: CASSTGVGGYTF; DNA: TGTGCCAGTTCGACAGGGGTAGGAGGCTACACCTTC
size: .; D: .; V: TRBV10-3; J: TRBJ2-5; CDR3: CAISLDSEQETQYF; DNA: .
size: few; D: TRBD1; V: TRBV19; J: TRBJ1-5; CDR3: CATGDRRENQPQHF; DNA: TGTGCCACCGGGGACAGAAGGGAAAATCAGCCCCAGCATTTT
size: .; D: .; V: TRBV4-2; J: TRBJ2-5; CDR3: CASSRTVGETQYF; DNA: TGTGCCAGCAGCCGGACTGTGGGGGAGACCCAGTACTTC
size: .; D: .; V: TRBV27; J: TRBJ1-2; CDR3: CASSLSIYGNYGYTF; DNA: TGTGCCAGCAGTTTATCGATATACGGGAACTATGGCTACACCTTC
size: .; D: TRBD1; V: TRBV12-5; J: TRBJ2-7; CDR3: CASAGQGPRRAYEQYF; DNA: TGTGCTAGTGCAGGACAGGGTCCCCGGCGGGCCTACGAGCAGTACTTC
size: once; D: .; V: TRBV9; J: TRBJ2-3; CDR3: CASSHSGTSQDTQYF; DNA: TGTGCCAGCAGCCATTCCGGGACTTCTCAAGATACGCAGTATTTT
size: .; D: TRBD2; V: TRBV14; J: TRBJ2-3; CDR3: CASSLGAGVTDTQYF; DNA: TGTGCCAGCAGCCTAGGAGCGGGAGTTACAGATACGCAGTATTTT
size: .; D: .; V: TRBV9; J: TRBJ2-1; CDR3: CASSPQGPSSYNEQFF; DNA: TGTGCCAGCAGTCCACAGGGCCCGAGCTCCTACAATGAGCAGTTCTTC
size: .; D: TRBD1; V: TRBV2; J: TRBJ2-2; CDR3: CASTGTANTGELFF; DNA: TGTGCCAGCACTGGGACAGCGAACACCGGGGAGCTGTTTTTT
size: .; D: TRBD1; V: TRBV15; J: TRBJ1-5; CDR3: CATSSGQGLNQPQHF; DNA: TGTGCCACCAGCAGCGGACAGGGCCTGAATCAGCCCCAGCATTTT